Presented here are 10 T cell receptor beta chains from one specimen sequenced in a study of T cell responses to AZD1222 COVID-19 vaccine. Profiled with immunoSEQ multiplex PCR; TCRdb holds only in-frame clones, not every one. The sample contains approximately 69,000 clones, over 80% of which appear only once. The material was peripheral blood, obtained 28 days after the second AZD1222 dose. The receptors were gathered from an adult who received the AZD1222 COVID-19 vaccine.

The sample holds one count of this clone. V is TRBV19 and J is TRBJ1-2; D ambiguous. Germline values: CDR1 LNHDA, CDR2 SQIVND (reference sequence). The V gene lost 3 bases and the J gene lost 0 bases, with 8 bases spanning the gap. The CDR3 loop spans 14 amino acids. The CDR3 sequence is CASSMIDTNYGYTF. CDR3 nucleotides: TGTGCCAGTAGTATGATAGACACTAACTATGGCTACACCTTC. The full variable domain, its missing parts supplied by reference TRBV19 and TRBJ1-2, is DGGITQSPKYLFRKEGQNVTLSCEQNLNHDAMYWYRQDPGQGLRLIYYSQIVNDFQKGDIAEGYSVSREKKESFPLTVTSAQKNPTAFYLCASSMIDTNYGYTFGSGTRLTVV.

The V gene is TRBV5-5, the J gene TRBJ2-2, with D unclear. V dropped 0 bases and J dropped 6 bases, with 12 bases sitting between them. The CDR3 contains 15 residues. The germline V gene encodes CDR1 SGHKS and CDR2 YYEKEE (reference sequence). The CDR3 sequence is CASSLVPTPPGELFF. CDR3 DNA: TGTGCCAGCAGCTTGGTGCCAACCCCACCCGGGGAGCTGTTTTTT.

This rearrangement joins TRBV27 to TRBJ2-7, with 9 positions matching TRBD2. Germline assignment: CDR1 MNHEY and CDR2 SMNVEV (reference sequence). The CDR3 has 15 residues. The trim removed 2 bases at V and 5 bases at J, leaving 7 bases unmatched. The DNA of the CDR3 is TGTGCCAGCAGTTTACAGACTAGCGGAGGACACGAGCAGTACTTC. Protein sequence: CASSLQTSGGHEQYF.

A single count supports this clone. CDR3 DNA: TGTGCCATTTCACCTAGCGGGAGGGATTATGAGCAGTTCTTC. It encodes CAISPSGRDYEQFF. V gene TRBV10-3 combines with J gene TRBJ2-1; 12 bases match TRBD2. The germline V gene has CDR1 ENHRY and CDR2 SYGVKD. This CDR3 has 14 residues. Unmatched junction bases numbered 8, after V lost 9 bases and J lost 8 bases.

This sequence joins TRBV5-4 and TRBJ2-3, with TRBD1 matching over 10 bases. CDR1 and CDR2 (germline): SGHNT, YYREEE (reference sequence). The CDR3 covers 15 residues. V shed 4 bases, J shed 6 bases, and the junction held 8 bases outside the gene matches. CDR3 bases: TGTGCCAGCAGCCGCCCCGGGACAGGGGCGGATACGCAGTATTTT. It translates to CASSRPGTGADTQYF.

The chain employs TRBV5-1 and TRBJ2-2; TRBD1 might be the D (6 bases). V was clipped by 5 bases and J by 0 bases, with 11 bases between them. In germline, CDR1 is SGHRS, CDR2 YFSETQ. The CDR3 is made up of 15 amino acids. CDR3 sequence reads: CASRSGQPNTGELFF. For the CDR3, the DNA is TGCGCCAGCAGATCGGGACAACCGAACACCGGGGAGCTGTTTTTT. Together with reference TRBV5-1 and TRBJ2-2, the CDR3 gives the full variable domain: KAGVTQTPRYLIKTRGQQVTLSCSPISGHRSVSWYQQTPGQGLQFLFEYFSETQRNKGNFPGRFSGRQFSNSRSEMNVSTLELGDSALYLCASRSGQPNTGELFFGEGSRLTVL.

As DNA, the CDR3 is TGCGCCAGCAGCTTGGACCCCGGGGTTTCCTACGAGCAGTACTTC. Amino acids: CASSLDPGVSYEQYF. V and J are TRBV5-1 and TRBJ2-7; D possibly corresponds to TRBD2 (5 bases). The CDR3 has 15 amino acids. The germline V gene has CDR1 SGHRS and CDR2 YFSETQ. V lost 0 bases to trimming and J lost 1 base, with 11 bases between them.

This chain uses TRBV15 with TRBJ1-2, with 8 bases that match TRBD1. J gave up 0 bases and V 5 bases, and 5 bases lay outside the gene matches. This CDR3 is built from 15 residues. The V gene's germline CDR1 is LNHNV and CDR2 YYDKDF (reference sequence). For the CDR3, the DNA is TGTGCCACCAGCGAAAACAGGGGGACTAACTATGGCTACACCTTC. Translating it yields CATSENRGTNYGYTF.

This chain connects TRBV5-4 to TRBJ1-4; TRBD1 agrees at 7 bases. The CDR3 contains 14 residues. J was trimmed by 5 bases and V by 4 bases; bases with no gene match: 5. Germline CDR1 is SGHNT and CDR2 is YYREEE (reference sequence). The CDR3 bases are TGTGCCAGCAGCACGGGGACAGAGAATGAAAAACTGTTTTTT. Its protein is CASSTGTENEKLFF.

This chain connects TRBV28 to TRBJ1-3, with a tentative D call TRBD1 (6 bases). Trimming took off 6 bases at V and 7 bases at J, with 19 bases between the two ends. CDR3 size: 15 residues. Germline V lookup: CDR1 MDHEN, CDR2 SYDVKM. The CDR3 region has the DNA TGTGCCAGCAGGAGAGACACAGGGAACCGTAACACCATATATTTT. Protein product: CASRRDTGNRNTIYF.